This T cell receptor beta chain was sequenced in a study of blood T cells in healthy people across ages. Primers used in a second PCR of about 6 to 11 cycles were a sample-barcoded 5' primer and a J-beta primer mix. TCRdb used MiXCR to reprocess the 5' RACE reads, holding one entry per CDR3 protein. The data show about 1.4 million distinct CDR3 sequences, approximately 59% seen once. The CDR3 is made up of 15 amino acids. Trimming removed 4 bases from V and 11 bases from J, with 26 bases in between. Germline V gives CDR1 SQVTM, CDR2 ANQGSEA. A few counts support this clonotype. The sequenced material came from blood. The chain joins TRBV29-1 to TRBJ2-5; possible D gene TRBD2, 5 bases. The sequence was obtained from a man aged 18 to 30 in good health. This CDR3 is CSVGTMARGDGEQYF. The DNA of the CDR3 is TGCAGCGTTGGAACTATGGCTAGAGGAGATGGGGAGCAGTACTTC. Full variable domain (rest looked up from reference TRBV29-1 and TRBJ2-5): SAVISQKPSRDICQRGTSLTIQCQVDSQVTMMFWYRQQPGQSLTLIATANQGSEATYESGFVIDKFPISRPNLTFSTLTVSNMSPEDSSIYLCSVGTMARGDGEQYFGPGTRLLVL.